This TCR beta chain is drawn from a study of blood T cells in healthy people across ages. The study's findings and limits: Estimated diversity, derived from one million T cells, was regarded as an underestimate. Naive and antigen-experienced cells could not be conclusively compared, given unsorted PBMCs.

This clonotype turned up a few times. The antigen is not known. A second roughly 6 to 12 cycle PCR used barcoded and J-beta primers. Using its own MiXCR run on the 5' RACE reads, TCRdb lists one record per CDR3 protein. The sample holds approximately 900,000 distinct CDR3 sequences, around 48% seen once. The V gene's germline CDR1 is SGHKS and CDR2 YYEKEE (reference sequence). Between the trimmed V and J ends, which lost 2 bases and 6 bases, there was a span of 5 bases. CDR3 length: 11 amino acids. V and J are TRBV5-5 and TRBJ1-2; D unresolved. The sequenced sample consisted of blood. This clonotype was obtained from a man aged 30 to 45 in good health. CDR3 nucleotide sequence: TGTGCCAGCAGCTTAACGGATGGCTACACCTTC. As protein: CASSLTDGYTF.